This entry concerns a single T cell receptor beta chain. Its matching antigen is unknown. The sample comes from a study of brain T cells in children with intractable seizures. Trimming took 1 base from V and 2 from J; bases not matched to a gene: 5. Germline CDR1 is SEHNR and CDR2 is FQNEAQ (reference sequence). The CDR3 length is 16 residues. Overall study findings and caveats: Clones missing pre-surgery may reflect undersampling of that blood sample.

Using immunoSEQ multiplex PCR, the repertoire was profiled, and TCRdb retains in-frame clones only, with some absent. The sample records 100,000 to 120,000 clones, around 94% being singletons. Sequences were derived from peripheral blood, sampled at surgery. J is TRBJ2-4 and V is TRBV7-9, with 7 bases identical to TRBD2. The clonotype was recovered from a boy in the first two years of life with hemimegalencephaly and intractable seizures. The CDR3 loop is CASSLGAGESKNIQYF. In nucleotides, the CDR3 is TGTGCCAGCAGCTTAGGTGCGGGAGAGTCCAAAAACATTCAGTACTTC.